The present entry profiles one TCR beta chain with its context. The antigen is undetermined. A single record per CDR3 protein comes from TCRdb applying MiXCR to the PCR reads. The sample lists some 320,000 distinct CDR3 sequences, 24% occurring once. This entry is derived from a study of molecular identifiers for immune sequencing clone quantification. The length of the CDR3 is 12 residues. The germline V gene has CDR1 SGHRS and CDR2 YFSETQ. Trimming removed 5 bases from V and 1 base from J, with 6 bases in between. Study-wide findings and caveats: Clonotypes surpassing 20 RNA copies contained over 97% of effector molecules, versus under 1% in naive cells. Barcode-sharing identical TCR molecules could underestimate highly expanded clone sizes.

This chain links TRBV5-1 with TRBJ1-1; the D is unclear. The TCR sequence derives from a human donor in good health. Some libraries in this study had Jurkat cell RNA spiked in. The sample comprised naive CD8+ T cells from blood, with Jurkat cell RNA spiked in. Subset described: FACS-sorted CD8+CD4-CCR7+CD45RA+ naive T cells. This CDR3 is CASRHANTEAFF. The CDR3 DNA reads TGCGCCAGCAGACATGCGAACACTGAAGCTTTCTTT.